The T cell receptor (beta chain) under discussion was sequenced for a study of blood T cell repertoires in COVID-19. Study processing details: Amplification of reference gene primers was used by the study to estimate nucleated cell counts. Repertoires were generated with immunoSEQ multiplex PCR, while TCRdb's copy carries only in-frame clones and drops some. V, J and clone size reflect that table, while D and trimming were determined from the DNA. The sample holds 350,000 or so clones, approximately 86% seen once. The V gene's germline CDR1 is SGHTA and CDR2 FQGTGA. Trimming stripped 5 bases from V and 10 bases from J, with 15 bases between. This CDR3 is 13 amino acids long. All enrollees were about 18 to 100 years old and from about 24 US areas. Participants' reported clinical history set cohort assignment.

The receptor was isolated from a woman aged 35 to 49 with acute COVID-19. Sequenced material: PBMCs or T cells enriched from blood (not recorded which). The chain employs TRBV7-3 and TRBJ2-1; D unresolved. For the CDR3, the DNA is TGTGCCAGCAGCCTTCAGGTTCAACACGAGCAGTTCTTC. Residues: CASSLQVQHEQFF.